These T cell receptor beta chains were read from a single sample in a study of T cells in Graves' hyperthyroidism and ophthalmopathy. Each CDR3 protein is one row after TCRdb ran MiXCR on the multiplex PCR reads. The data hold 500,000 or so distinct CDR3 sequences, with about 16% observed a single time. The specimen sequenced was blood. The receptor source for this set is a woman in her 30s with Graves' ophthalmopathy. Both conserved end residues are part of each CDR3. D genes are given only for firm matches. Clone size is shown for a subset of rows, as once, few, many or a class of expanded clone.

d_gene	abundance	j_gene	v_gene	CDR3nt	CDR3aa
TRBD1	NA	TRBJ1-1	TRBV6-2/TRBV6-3	TGTGCCAGCAGTTACAGGGTCGGACAGGGGCGGACTGAAGCTTTCTTT	CASSYRVGQGRTEAFF
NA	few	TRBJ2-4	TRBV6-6	TGTGCCAGCAGTTACGGGGCGGGAAGGGCAAACATTCAGTACTTC	CASSYGAGRANIQYF
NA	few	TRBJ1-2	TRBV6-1	TGTGCCAGCAGTACAGGACAGACAACGAGCTACACCTTC	CASSTGQTTSYTF
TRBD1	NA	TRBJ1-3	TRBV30	TGTGCCTGGAGGCCAGGGGGCAGCTCTGGAAACACCATATATTTT	CAWRPGGSSGNTIYF
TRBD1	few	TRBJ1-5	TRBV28	TGTGCCAGCAGTTTATGGTTCAGGGGGAATCAGCCCCAGCATTTT	CASSLWFRGNQPQHF
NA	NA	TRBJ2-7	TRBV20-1	TGCAGTGCACAAGCAGGTGGCAGGCGCTACGAGCAGTACTTC	CSAQAGGRRYEQYF
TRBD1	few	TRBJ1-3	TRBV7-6	TGTGCCAGCAGCTCCGACAGGGGCCCTGGAAACACCATATATTTT	CASSSDRGPGNTIYF
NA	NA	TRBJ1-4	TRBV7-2	TGTGCCAGCAGCCGGGCCGCCGGTGGGGAAAAACTGTTTTTT	CASSRAAGGEKLFF
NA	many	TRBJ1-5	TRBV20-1	TGCAGTGCTGGTCGCCAGGGATTCCAGCCCCAGCATTTT	CSAGRQGFQPQHF
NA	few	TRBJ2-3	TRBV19	TGTGCCAGTAGTATCGGAGCGGAGCCCACCACAGATACGCAGTATTTT	CASSIGAEPTTDTQYF
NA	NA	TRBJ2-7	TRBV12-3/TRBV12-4	TGTGCCAGCAGTTTACTTAGCGAGGGGGAGCAGTACTTC	CASSLLSEGEQYF
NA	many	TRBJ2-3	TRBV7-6	TGTGCCAGCAGCTTAGTATTGGCAGGGACAGATACGCAGTATTTT	CASSLVLAGTDTQYF
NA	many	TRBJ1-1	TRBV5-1	TGCGCCAGCAGCTTGGCTTCCGGGGACACTGAAGCTTTCTTT	CASSLASGDTEAFF
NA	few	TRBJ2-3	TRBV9	TGTGCCAGCAGCGTAGGGCAGGGGTGGCAGTATTTT	CASSVGQGWQYF
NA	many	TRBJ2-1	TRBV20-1	TGCAGTGCTAGTAGGGATGCGGGAATATACAATGAGCAGTTCTTC	CSASRDAGIYNEQFF
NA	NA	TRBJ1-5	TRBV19	TGTGCCAGTAGTAGTTCCGATAGGTACTCCAGCCCCCAGCATTTT	CASSSSDRYSSPQHF
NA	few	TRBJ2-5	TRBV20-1	TGCAGTGCTAGGCTCCCTTTCCCCTGGGAGACCCAGTACTTC	CSARLPFPWETQYF
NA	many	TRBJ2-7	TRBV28	TGTGCCGGGAGGGGGAGTTTCTACGAGCAGTACTTC	CAGRGSFYEQYF
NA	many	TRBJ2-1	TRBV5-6	TGTGCCAGCAGCTCAACGGCAGCGTACAATGAGCAGTTCTTC	CASSSTAAYNEQFF
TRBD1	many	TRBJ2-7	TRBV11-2	TGTGCCAGCAGCTTAGACGCAGGGGGCGGTCAATACGAGCAGTACTTC	CASSLDAGGGQYEQYF
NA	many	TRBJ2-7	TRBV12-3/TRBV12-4	TGTGCCAGCAGTTTAGCCTCGGGACCTCGGCCCTACGAGCAGTACTTC	CASSLASGPRPYEQYF
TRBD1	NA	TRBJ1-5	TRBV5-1	TGCGCCAGCAGCCCGGACGGGACAGGTTTTAATCAGCCCCAGCATTTT	CASSPDGTGFNQPQHF
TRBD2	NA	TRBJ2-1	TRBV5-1	TGCGCCAGCCGGACTAGCGGGAGGGCCGGTGAGCAGTTCTTC	CASRTSGRAGEQFF
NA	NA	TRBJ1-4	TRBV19	TGTGCCAGATACCTGGGGGTAATTGAAAAACTGTTTTTT	CARYLGVIEKLFF
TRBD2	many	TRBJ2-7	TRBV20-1	TGCAGTGCTAGAAGCCCCGGGGGGGACTACGAGCAGTACTTC	CSARSPGGDYEQYF
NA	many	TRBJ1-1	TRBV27	TGTGCCAGCACTCTCGTGGGGGGGAACACTGAAGCTTTCTTT	CASTLVGGNTEAFF
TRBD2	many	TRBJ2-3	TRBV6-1	TGTGCCAGCAGTGAGCTCGCTAGCGGGAACACAGATACGCAGTATTTT	CASSELASGNTDTQYF